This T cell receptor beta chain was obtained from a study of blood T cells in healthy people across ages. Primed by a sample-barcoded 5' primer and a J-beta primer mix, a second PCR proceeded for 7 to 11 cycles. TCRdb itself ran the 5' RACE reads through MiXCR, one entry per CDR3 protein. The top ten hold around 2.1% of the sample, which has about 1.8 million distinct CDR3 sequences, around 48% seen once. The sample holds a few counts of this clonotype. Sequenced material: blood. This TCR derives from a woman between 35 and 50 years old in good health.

The CDR3 bases are TGTGCCAGCAGCTTAGATGGGTCAGGGGGTGAGACCCAGTACTTC. This translates into CASSLDGSGGETQYF. The V and J genes are TRBV11-3 and TRBJ2-5; 7 positions agree with TRBD1. V dropped 0 bases and J dropped 5; count of bases not matched to a gene: 6. Germline lookup yields CDR1 SGHNT and CDR2 YENEEA. CDR3 size: 15 residues.